This T cell receptor (beta chain) was observed in a study of T cell repertoires in cytomegalovirus infection. One entry per CDR3 protein results from TCRdb running MiXCR on the reads. Seen here are approximately 770,000 distinct CDR3 sequences, roughly 29% observed once, and the top ten hold around 13%. CDR3 length: 15 amino acids. CDR1 MDHEN and CDR2 SYDVKM come from the germline V gene. Trimming removed 0 bases at V and 2 bases at J, with 8 bases between. About this clonotype itself: Its antigen is still unknown.

Sequenced material: cultured CD8+ T cells from PBMCs, taken from culture after CMV antigen stimulation. This clonotype was obtained from a human donor in good health (CMV status not recorded). Some clones in this sample may be carry-over from other donors' samples. This chain uses TRBV28 with TRBJ1-5; D remains unclear. CDR3 sequence (DNA): TGTGCCAGCAGTTTATGGAGGGCGGGCAATCAGCCCCAGCATTTT. This encodes CASSLWRAGNQPQHF.